This T cell receptor (beta chain) is drawn from a study of OX40 agonist ivuxolimab in advanced cancers. Across the study: The patients' treatment was ivuxolimab, an agonistic anti-OX40 (CD134) antibody. Partial responses, seen in three patients, involved one hepatocellular carcinoma and two cutaneous melanomas. General study results and limits: Antigen specificity of clonally expanded peripheral T cells was not established.

On this clone: What it binds is not known.

Clones were sequenced by immunoSEQ multiplex PCR, and TCRdb holds only the in-frame ones, with some missing. This sample has tens of thousands of clones, with around 80% found just once. Autoimmune disease history or systemic immunosuppression meant exclusion. The V gene's germline CDR1 is LNHDA and CDR2 SQIVND (reference sequence). The CDR3 runs to 15 residues. Between the trimmed V and J ends, which lost 7 bases and 1 base, there was a span of 13 bases. The V call is TRBV19, the J call TRBJ2-2; possible D gene TRBD1, 6 bases. The starting material was CD4+ or CD8+ T cells sorted from blood, obtained in a trial of the OX40 agonist ivuxolimab. This TCR came from an adult with an advanced solid tumor such as melanoma, head and neck, liver or kidney cancer. The CDR3 nucleotides read TGTGCCAGTACCCCCTTGGACAGGAACACCGGGGAGCTGTTTTTT. Its translation: CASTPLDRNTGELFF.